Included here is one T cell receptor beta chain sequence, with context. This sample stems from a study of Tregs in tolerant kidney transplant recipients. Recipients received nonmyeloablative bone marrow transplants from related graft donors, with transient mixed chimerism. Clones were sequenced by immunoSEQ multiplex PCR, and TCRdb holds only the in-frame ones, with some missing. The sample has fewer than 95,000 clones; roughly 93% are singletons. Between the trimmed V and J ends, which lost 4 bases and 0 bases, there was a span of 13 bases. CDR3 size: 16 residues. The germline gives CDR1 SGHTA, CDR2 FQGNSA.

V usage is TRBV7-2 and J usage is TRBJ1-3; the D gene is possibly TRBD1 (5 bases). This sequence was found in a human patient who received a combined kidney and bone marrow transplant. The T cells may partly be graft donor cells. The sequenced sample was CD4+ T cells from blood (PBMCs), obtained 12 months after the transplant. CDR3 protein: CASSSPRGGSGNTIYF. DNA of the CDR3: TGTGCCAGCAGCTCCCCCCGGGGGGGCTCTGGAAACACCATATATTTT.